The entry below gives a single T cell receptor beta chain sequence along with its context. Its antigen is unidentified. Germline CDR1 is MNHNY and CDR2 is SVGAGI (reference sequence). V lost 8 bases, J lost 2 bases, and 4 bases lay in between. The CDR3 is 11 amino acids. These data belong to a study of T cells after yellow fever vaccination. A single record per CDR3 protein comes from TCRdb applying MiXCR to the 5' RACE reads. The table includes some 99,000 distinct CDR3 sequences, around 5.8% detected once. The study, taken as a whole, reports: Booster sampling recovered most clones from primary vaccination (about 97% CD4, around 90% CD8). There was a small share of clonotypes that showed up in both the CD4 and CD8 compartments.

This receptor was obtained from a young man who received the YFV17D yellow fever vaccine. This rearrangement joins TRBV6-6 to TRBJ1-3; D call uncertain. The material sequenced was CD8+ T cells sorted from PBMCs, taken 10 days after the yellow fever booster vaccination. The CDR3: CASDTGNTIYF. Written as DNA, the CDR3 is TGTGCCAGCGACACTGGAAACACCATATATTTT.